The entry below gives a single TCR beta chain sequence along with its context. In this sample, this clone turned up once. Its cognate antigen has yet to be identified. Base qualities are not provided; no much larger clone lies one nucleotide away. This sample was included in a study of OX40 agonist ivuxolimab in advanced cancers. Context from the whole study: Ivuxolimab, which targeted the costimulatory receptor OX40 (CD134), was an agonistic, fully human IgG2 monoclonal antibody. Intravenous ivuxolimab was administered to patients every 2 weeks at six dose levels: 0.01, 0.1, 0.3, 1.5, 3 and 10 mg/kg. Of the approximately 50 dose-escalation patients, hepatocellular carcinoma was present in about 19, melanoma in around 15, renal cell carcinoma in 9 and head and neck cancer in 9. The dose-escalation cohort was roughly 83% male with a mean age of about 58 years, ranging from roughly 23 to 90. Patients were allowed to have had prior anti-PD-1, anti-PD-L1 or anti-CTLA-4 therapy, and around 43% of the dose-escalation patients had been treated with checkpoint inhibitors. Three dose-escalation patients achieved partial responses, one with hepatocellular carcinoma and two with cutaneous melanoma. The purpose of peripheral TCRbeta sequencing was to test whether ivuxolimab changed TCR sequence diversity and led to clonal T-cell expansion. The paper reports the monotherapy dose-escalation portion (N of about 50 patients) of the phase I ivuxolimab trial.

Patients with a history of autoimmune disease or receiving systemic immunosuppression were excluded from the trial. In every dose cohort, peripheral blood was drawn for TCR sequencing at baseline, cycle 4 day 1, and cycle 7 day 1. Samples came from an open-label, multicenter, first-in-human phase I dose-escalation trial of ivuxolimab. Adults with locally advanced or metastatic melanoma, renal cell carcinoma, hepatocellular carcinoma or head and neck squamous cell carcinoma were enrolled in the trial. Before TCR sequencing, CD4+ and CD8+ T cells were separately sorted from peripheral blood. The paper's findings and limits, for the study overall: Antigen specificity was not determined for the clonally expanded peripheral T cells. At doses from 0.1 to 3.0 mg/kg, clonal expansion was seen in both CD4+ and CD8+ blood T cells between baseline and week 6. After ivuxolimab, CD8+ T cells had more expanded clones than CD4+ T cells on average. Low levels of normalized T-cell clonal expansion were also seen in some nonresponding patients. In the 0.1-3.0 mg/kg groups, partial responders had among the lowest normalized peripheral clonal expansion, particularly in CD8+ T cells.

The CDR1 and CDR2 encoded by the germline V gene are MNHEY and SVGAGI. V and J are trimmed by 0 bases and 6 bases, and the gene matches miss 2 bases of the junction. The CDR3 holds 15 amino acids from the cysteine to the phenylalanine. Only the CDR3 DNA stays, 45 bases, in frame from base 1. For sequencing of the TCRbeta CDR3 region, genomic DNA was extracted from the sorted cells. The immunoSEQ Assay was used for sequencing of TCRbeta CDR3 regions. The immuneACCESS repertoire file appears here via TCRdb, limited to in-frame rearrangements. These files lack a portion of the clones; in checked studies, under half of the deficit traces to unresolved V genes, and the cause of the others is not known. The sample table records about 76,000 clones; 80% to 90% of these occur just once. The ten largest clones capture around 5.5% of the sample.

The rearrangement combines TRBV6-5 with TRBJ1-6; TRBD1 aligns with 7 central bases. Sequenced material: CD4+ or CD8+ T cells sorted from blood, taken in a trial of the OX40 agonist ivuxolimab. The receptor was isolated from an adult with an advanced solid tumor such as melanoma, head and neck, liver or kidney cancer. The CDR3 reads as follows: CASSYSRQGNSPLHF. The DNA is as follows: TGTGCCAGCAGTTACTCGAGACAGGGTAATTCACCCCTCCACTTT.